One sample yielded the 8 T cell receptor beta chains listed below, sequenced in a study of beta chain features in type 1 diabetes. These TCRs' antigens remain unknown. Findings of the study overall: Patients with Type 1 diabetes showed moderately but significantly shorter TCRB CDR3s in all four CD4+ subsets.

Expressed TCRB transcripts were sequenced because the entire RNA isolate underwent reverse transcription. Sequenced by immunoSEQ multiplex PCR; TCRdb stores in-frame clones only, minus some. The data show 300,000 or so clones, with about a tenth seen just once and 1% held by the top ten. Sequencing input: central memory CD4+ T cells from blood. Receptor source: a young man with type 1 diabetes.

This clone was detected many times. The rearrangement links TRBV15 to TRBJ1-1, with a possible D match to TRBD1 (5 bases). Germline V gene lookup returns CDR1 LNHNV and CDR2 YYDKDF (reference sequence). The V and J ends lost 4 bases and 4 bases respectively, with 10 bases between them. This CDR3 comprises 13 residues. CDR3 nucleotides: TGTGCCACCAGCACTGAAAGGGGCACTGAAGCTTTCTTT. It is translated as CATSTERGTEAFF.

This clone has more than one count but fewer than ten. The chain combines TRBV9 with TRBJ2-7; the D is unclear. The germline V gene encodes CDR1 SGDLS and CDR2 YYNGEE. V was clipped by 2 bases and J by 0 bases, with 9 bases between them. The CDR3 is made up of 14 amino acids. CDR3 in DNA: TGTGCCAGCAGCGTCTCGGACGGCTCCTACGAGCAGTACTTC. Its translation: CASSVSDGSYEQYF.

This chain connects TRBV6-5 to TRBJ2-5; D perhaps matches TRBD2 (5 bases). The CDR3 consists of 14 residues. The germline V gene encodes CDR1 MNHEY and CDR2 SVGAGI. Trimming removed 6 bases from V and 2 bases from J, with 13 bases in between. CDR3 in DNA: TGTGCCAGCAGCCCCGGACTGGCACAAGAGACCCAGTACTTC. Encoded protein: CASSPGLAQETQYF.

Comments on this clone: This may come from a read error, since a much larger clone is one base off. The chain is built from TRBV18 and TRBJ2-7; 7 nucleotides line up with TRBD1. Trimming cost V 4 bases and J 3 bases; bases outside gene matches: 0. CDR3 length: 12 residues. CDR1 KGHSH and CDR2 LQKENI come from the germline V gene. CDR3 loop: CASSRDSYEQYF. CDR3 nucleotides: TGTGCCAGCTCACGGGACAGCTACGAGCAGTACTTC. The whole variable domain, filled in from reference TRBV18 and TRBJ2-7, reads NAGVMQNPRHLVRRRGQEARLRCSPMKGHSHVYWYRQLPEEGLKFMVYLQKENIIDESGMPKERFSAEFPKEGPSILRIQQVVRGDSAAYFCASSRDSYEQYFGPGTRLTVT.

The gene calls are TRBV11-2 and TRBJ1-2; D unresolved. CDR3 length equals 13 residues. In germline, CDR1 is SGHAT, CDR2 FQNNGV. Trimming removed 0 bases at V and 6 bases at J, with 8 bases between. The CDR3 DNA reads TGTGCCAGCAGCTTAGATCTTGGGGATGGCTACACCTTC. Its protein product is CASSLDLGDGYTF. The complete variable domain, with remaining parts taken from reference TRBV11-2 and TRBJ1-2, reads EAGVAQSPRYKIIEKRQSVAFWCNPISGHATLYWYQQILGQGPKLLIQFQNNGVVDDSQLPKDRFSAERLKGVDSTLKIQPAKLEDSAVYLCASSLDLGDGYTFGSGTRLTVV.

The rearrangement joins TRBV29-1 to TRBJ2-4; TRBD1 agrees at 7 bases. The germline CDR1 and CDR2 sequences are SQVTM and ANQGSEA. The CDR3 extends over 13 amino acids. The ends lost 5 bases at V and 10 bases at J; junction bases unmatched: 11. The DNA for the CDR3 is TGCAGCGTTCAACAGGGGACCCCGGGGATTCAGTACTTC. Residues: CSVQQGTPGIQYF.

V gene TRBV28 combines with J gene TRBJ2-4; perhaps TRBD2 as D (7 bases). From germline, CDR1 is MDHEN and CDR2 SYDVKM. CDR3 size: 14 residues. Between the trimmed V and J ends, which lost 6 bases and 6 bases, there was a span of 15 bases. The CDR3 is CASSPGGGGNIQYF. The CDR3 DNA reads as TGTGCCAGCAGCCCCGGGGGAGGGGGAAACATTCAGTACTTC. The variable domain in full, with the rest retrieved from reference TRBV28 and TRBJ2-4, is DVKVTQSSRYLVKRTGEKVFLECVQDMDHENMFWYRQDPGLGLRLIYFSYDVKMKEKGDIPEGYSVSREKKERFSLILESASTNQTSMYLCASSPGGGGNIQYFGAGTRLSVL.

This clone came up a few times. The chain employs TRBV14 and TRBJ2-1, with 8 bases fitting TRBD2. With V trimmed by 1 base and J by 0 bases, 11 bases remained unmatched. Germline V gene sequence: CDR1 SGHDN, CDR2 FVKESK. This CDR3 spans 19 amino acids. The CDR3 protein is CASSQAQRGRLSSYNEQFF. The CDR3 bases are TGTGCCAGCAGCCAAGCCCAGCGGGGGCGCCTTAGCTCCTACAATGAGCAGTTCTTC.